In this sample, the clone carrying this T cell receptor beta chain turned up a few times. Its antigen is as yet unknown. Alongside a J-beta primer mix, a sample-barcoded 5' primer served in a second PCR lasting roughly 7 to 11 cycles. There were at least 2.5 million CDR3-containing paired-end reads obtained from each sample. TCRdb ran MiXCR on the 5' RACE reads and lists one entry per CDR3 protein. This sample yields approximately 760,000 distinct CDR3 sequences, of which 20% to 25% are seen a single time; more than 7.5% belongs to the top ten. Ranging in age from roughly 6 to 100, the donors were healthy Caucasian individuals from Russia. The data are from a study of blood T cells in healthy people across ages. Findings and caveats of the study: The long-lived group displayed more naive CD4+ cells, plus higher diversity, than the aged donors did.

The germline V gene encodes CDR1 MNHNY and CDR2 SVGAGI (reference sequence). The CDR3 spans 12 residues. Trimming pared 6 bases from V and 5 bases from J, leaving 10 bases between. The same data also contributed to another study, on T cells of mothers and their children.

This clonotype originated in a boy aged 5 to 17 in good health. The sample was blood. The chain carries TRBV6-6 and TRBJ2-5; D is ambiguous. CDR3 protein: CASSHILETQYF. DNA for the CDR3: TGTGCCAGCAGCCACATTCTTGAGACCCAGTACTTC.